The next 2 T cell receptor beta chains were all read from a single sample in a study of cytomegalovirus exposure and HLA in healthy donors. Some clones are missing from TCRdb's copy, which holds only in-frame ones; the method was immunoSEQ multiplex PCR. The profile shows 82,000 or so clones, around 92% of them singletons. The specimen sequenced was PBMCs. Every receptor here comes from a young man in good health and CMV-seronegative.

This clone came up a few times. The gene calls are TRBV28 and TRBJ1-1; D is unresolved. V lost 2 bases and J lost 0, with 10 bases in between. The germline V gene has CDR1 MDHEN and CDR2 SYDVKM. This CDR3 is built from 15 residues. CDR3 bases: TGTGCCAGCAGTTTACAGGTCAGGTTGAACACTGAAGCTTTCTTT. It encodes CASSLQVRLNTEAFF.

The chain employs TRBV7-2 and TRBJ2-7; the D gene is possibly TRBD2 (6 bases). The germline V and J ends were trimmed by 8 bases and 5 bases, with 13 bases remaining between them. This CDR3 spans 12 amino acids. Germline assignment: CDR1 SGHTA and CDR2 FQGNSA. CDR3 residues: CASGTGRNEQYF. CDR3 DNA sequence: TGTGCCAGCGGGACTGGTAGGAACGAGCAGTACTTC.